This TCR beta chain stems from a study of PD-1 blockade in classical Hodgkin lymphoma (dated by TCRdb to the early 2020s). Regarding the study in general: Nivolumab dosing was 3 mg/kg intravenously every 2 weeks, continuing until either disease progression or unacceptable toxicity. The study used TCR beta sequencing and CyTOF to define a peripheral blood immune signature of response to PD-1 blockade in classical Hodgkin lymphoma. Study-wide conclusions, independent of this receptor: The study was restricted to a single clinical trial cohort, and the causes of repertoire differences, possibly disease activity or prior therapy, were left undefined. Baseline TCR diversity was reported to be lower in newly diagnosed patients than in healthy donors, and even lower in relapsed/refractory patients. Diversity was lower in patients who began nivolumab less than 1 year after ASCT, so these patients were left out of later analyses to avoid confounding by immune reconstitution. Baseline diversity similar to that of newly diagnosed patients was observed in trial patients achieving complete response, whereas significantly lower diversity was observed in partial responders and progressors. A significant rise by C4D1 was seen in CD4+ but not CD8+ TCR diversity (p=0.0027 vs p=0.16), with the rise being most apparent in complete responders (p=0.02).

This specimen's time point label, per the study, means: cycle 1 day 1 (C1D1), immediately before nivolumab initiation. Every trial patient had relapsed following autologous stem cell transplantation, and prior brentuximab vedotin exposure was what differed among cohorts A, B and C. The trial cohort included around 60 patients with relapsed/refractory classical Hodgkin lymphoma, and each patient had a best overall response of complete response, partial response or progressive disease. Trial patients were treated with single-agent nivolumab in the multi-cohort phase II CheckMate 205 trial. Best overall response was determined by an independent review committee according to the 2007 International Working Group response criteria. Trial PBMCs were collected just before the start of nivolumab (C1D1) and during therapy at cycle 2 day 1 and cycle 4 day 1. Peripheral blood was collected in 8 mL Vacutainer Cell Preparation Tubes, from which PBMCs were isolated by centrifugation and then cryopreserved.

Genomic DNA was extracted with the Qiagen DNeasy kit from unsorted PBMCs and from negatively selected CD4+ and CD8+ fractions. TCR beta CDR3 regions were subjected to amplification by immunoSEQ multiplex PCR with primers that anneal to V and J segments. Amplification bias was minimized using a synthetic immune receptor repertoire, and residual bias was removed computationally after sequencing. On the authors' methods: Repertoire diversity was quantified as the Shannon entropy index using custom Python scripts. Unsorted, CD4+ and CD8+ repertoires were analyzed separately, except in combined analyses where CD4+ and CD8+ sequences were merged in silico. A clone counted as expanded when the clone's frequency after treatment rose at least 2-fold relative to C1D1, and clones undetected at baseline were given a pseudocount of 0.5. Singleton clones were defined as clones with 0 or 1 copy at C1D1, and non-singleton clones were defined as clones with 2 or more copies. Clones expanded in unsorted samples were annotated as CD4+, CD8+ or unknown by matching protein sequences in sorted samples from the same patient. Diversity changes from C1D1 to C4D1 were tested in paired samples using Wilcoxon tests. This is the immuneACCESS table as TCRdb keeps it, with only in-frame sequences that have V and J called. A part of the clones is gone; compared with another copy, unresolved V genes explain less than half, and the rest is unexplained. The D gene and trimming were derived from the DNA, and the V and J assignments and clone size from that table. The sample yields 20,000 to 30,000 clones; around 63% were counted once. The ten most abundant clones make up roughly 3.3% of the sample.

Regarding this clone: Its antigen specificity is not known. No base qualities exist here, and no much larger clone lies one base off it.

The TCR originated in a human donor with classical Hodgkin lymphoma. Material: peripheral blood mononuclear cells (PBMCs), obtained at baseline.

The sequence in DNA is TGTGCCAGCAGTGAAGCGTTTAGCGGGGGGAAAGACGAGCAGTACTTC. Translated, this is CASSEAFSGGKDEQYF. Recombination linked TRBV6-7 to TRBJ2-7, and TRBD2 aligns with 10 junction nucleotides. TRBV6-7 is filed as an ORF, its function uncertain. Trimming accounts for 5 bases at V and 5 bases at J, while the number of junction bases matched to no gene is 12. From the cysteine through the phenylalanine, the CDR3 covers 16 amino acids. Of the read, only the CDR3 DNA is kept; its 48 bases are in frame from base 1.